A selection of T cell receptor beta chains follows, all from one sample in a study of blood T cell repertoires in COVID-19. The repertoire was sequenced with immunoSEQ multiplex PCR; TCRdb's copy has only in-frame clones and lacks some. The table has over 250,000 clones, around 80% seen once; the top ten hold 5%. The sample comprised PBMCs or T cells enriched from blood (not recorded which). The receptors were sampled from a man in his forties or fifties who had been exposed to COVID-19. Each CDR3 is given with its conserved first and last residue. A D gene is named only where the DNA matches it firmly. Rows give clone size only sometimes, using once, few, many, or a class for an expanded clone.

CDR3nt,CDR3aa,j_gene,abundance,d_gene,v_gene
TGTGCCACCACCCTAGCGGGGCCAGACAATGAGCAGTTCTTC,CATTLAGPDNEQFF,TRBJ2-1,NA,TRBD2,TRBV24-1
TGTGCCAGCAGCTTGGACAGATATCAAGAGACCCAGTACTTC,CASSLDRYQETQYF,TRBJ2-5,NA,NA,TRBV7-3
TGTGCCATCAGATATGGGGCCAACGTCCTGACTTTC,CAIRYGANVLTF,TRBJ2-6,NA,NA,TRBV12-3/TRBV12-4
TGCGCCAGCAGCCAGACAGTGAACACTGAAGCTTTCTTT,CASSQTVNTEAFF,TRBJ1-1,NA,NA,TRBV4-1
TGTGCCAGCAGTTATAGGGGTAATATATATCACTATGGCTACACCTTC,CASSYRGNIYHYGYTF,TRBJ1-2,few,NA,TRBV27
TGCGCCAGCAGCTTGGGCATCCTAGCGACGAATGAGCAGTTCTTC,CASSLGILATNEQFF,TRBJ2-1,NA,NA,TRBV5-1
TGTGCCAGCTCACCACGAAATTTCGGGGACGAGCAGTACTTC,CASSPRNFGDEQYF,TRBJ2-7,NA,NA,TRBV18
TGCGCCAGCAGCCAACTCGACAGAGCCTATGGCTACACCTTC,CASSQLDRAYGYTF,TRBJ1-2,NA,NA,TRBV4-1
TGTGCCAGCAGCCCTCTTCCCCGACTAGCGGGAAGGAACACCGGGGAGCTGTTTTTT,CASSPLPRLAGRNTGELFF,TRBJ2-2,NA,TRBD2,TRBV9
TGTGCCAGCAGCCATCGATCTCGGGGCTACACCTTC,CASSHRSRGYTF,TRBJ1-2,NA,NA,TRBV3-1/TRBV3-2
TGTGCCAGCAGACCGGGACAGGGGAGTTCGTACGAGCAGTACTTC,CASRPGQGSSYEQYF,TRBJ2-7,NA,TRBD1,TRBV6-5
TGTGCCAGCAGCTTAGGGGCTAGCGGGCTCCCCTACGAGCAGTACTTC,CASSLGASGLPYEQYF,TRBJ2-7,NA,TRBD2,TRBV7-2
TGTGCCAGCAGCTTAATTTCTGAGAGTAAGCAGTTCTTC,CASSLISESKQFF,TRBJ2-1,NA,NA,TRBV7-8
TGTGCCAGCAGTACCATCCTCAGGGCCAATTCACCCCTCCACTTT,CASSTILRANSPLHF,TRBJ1-6,NA,NA,TRBV6-5
TGTGCCAGCAGCTTAGGGCGTTGGGTGGAACAGCAAGAGACCCAGTACTTC,CASSLGRWVEQQETQYF,TRBJ2-5,NA,NA,TRBV7-9
TGTGCCAGCGCATCGGTCGGGCGGGTGGCCTACGAGCAGTACTTC,CASASVGRVAYEQYF,TRBJ2-7,NA,NA,TRBV7-9
TGTGCCAGCAGTAAGGACAGTATGAACACTGAAGCTTTCTTT,CASSKDSMNTEAFF,TRBJ1-1,few,NA,TRBV6-5
TGTGCCAGCAGCTTGGACACCTCTGGAAACACCATATATTTT,CASSLDTSGNTIYF,TRBJ1-3,NA,NA,TRBV5-4
TGTGCCATCAGCCCTAGAGGGACTGGAACCACCGGGGAGCTGTTTTTT,CAISPRGTGTTGELFF,TRBJ2-2,NA,NA,TRBV10-3
TGCAGTGCTAGTAGTACAGGGGGGAACTACGAGCAGTACTTC,CSASSTGGNYEQYF,TRBJ2-7,many,TRBD1,TRBV20-1
TGTGCCAGCCGAACAGGGTCCTACGAGCAGTACTTC,CASRTGSYEQYF,TRBJ2-7,NA,NA,TRBV12-3/TRBV12-4
TGTGCCAGCAGCTCCGGGACAGTCTGCGACTTC,CASSSGTVCDF,TRBJ2-7,NA,TRBD1,TRBV5-6
TGTGCCAGCACCTTAGGACAGCTCTCCTACGAGCAGTACTTC,CASTLGQLSYEQYF,TRBJ2-7,NA,NA,TRBV7-3
TGTGCCAGCAGCTTAGAGACCCCGTGGAGCGGGAGCCTTTGGAGCACAGATACGCAGTATTTT,CASSLETPWSGSLWSTDTQYF,TRBJ2-3,NA,TRBD2,TRBV7-8
TGTGCCAGCAGCTTAAGAGTACAGGGGTATTCTGAAGCTTTCTTT,CASSLRVQGYSEAFF,TRBJ1-1,NA,TRBD1,TRBV7-3
TGTGCCAGCAGCTTACTAGCGGGAGTAACAGATACGCAGTATTTT,CASSLLAGVTDTQYF,TRBJ2-3,NA,TRBD2,TRBV7-3
TGTGCCAGCAGCCAAACAGGGAATAGCAATCAGCCCCAGCATTTT,CASSQTGNSNQPQHF,TRBJ1-5,NA,NA,TRBV7-9
TGTGCCAGCAGCCGGACAGGGGGCTTGATAGCTTTCTTT,CASSRTGGLIAFF,TRBJ1-1,NA,TRBD1,TRBV7-3
TGTGCCAGCAGTTTTCGAAGGGGTTCAGATACGCAGTATTTT,CASSFRRGSDTQYF,TRBJ2-3,NA,NA,TRBV6-5
TGCGCCAGCAGCCGGGGAGGACTCAATGAGCAGTTCTTC,CASSRGGLNEQFF,TRBJ2-1,few,NA,TRBV5-1
TGTGCCAGCAGCCAACTGACCCGCGGCCCCGCCGGGGAGCTGTTTTTT,CASSQLTRGPAGELFF,TRBJ2-2,NA,NA,TRBV14
TGCGCCAGCAGTTCCGGACAGTCCTACGAGCAGTACTTC,CASSSGQSYEQYF,TRBJ2-7,NA,NA,TRBV10-1
TGTGCCACACTCCACACCAGGGCCAACTATGGCTACACCTTC,CATLHTRANYGYTF,TRBJ1-2,NA,NA,TRBV6-6
TGTGCCAGCAGTTACTCGATGAGTTTTTATGGAAACACCATATATTTT,CASSYSMSFYGNTIYF,TRBJ1-3,NA,NA,TRBV6-5
TGTGCCAGCAGCTTGGCGGGACTCAATCAGCCCCAGCATTTT,CASSLAGLNQPQHF,TRBJ1-5,NA,NA,TRBV5-6
TGCAGCGTTGAGGGAACAGCGGGGCAGCCCCAGCATTTT,CSVEGTAGQPQHF,TRBJ1-5,NA,NA,TRBV29-1
TGTGCCAGCAGGCGTCCGGGACTAGCTAGCACAGATACGCAGTATTTT,CASRRPGLASTDTQYF,TRBJ2-3,NA,TRBD2,TRBV7-2
TGTGCCAGCAGTTTAGGGGGGCGTTATGGCTACACCTTC,CASSLGGRYGYTF,TRBJ1-2,NA,NA,TRBV12-3/TRBV12-4
TGTGCCAGCTCACCACGACAGAACAATCAGCCCCAGCATTTT,CASSPRQNNQPQHF,TRBJ1-5,NA,NA,TRBV18
TGCAGTGCTAGTGAGTGGAGCGGGAACCTTGTCGCTGAGCAGTTCTTC,CSASEWSGNLVAEQFF,TRBJ2-1,NA,TRBD2,TRBV20-1
TGCGCCAGCAGCTTGGGAGACGGCCGTACCCGGGGTGGAAACACCATATATTTT,CASSLGDGRTRGGNTIYF,TRBJ1-3,NA,NA,TRBV5-1
TGCGCCAGCAGTCAATGTTTCAGGATAGACAGCGCTTACGAGCAGTACTTC,CASSQCFRIDSAYEQYF,TRBJ2-7,NA,NA,TRBV23-1
TGTGCCAGCAGCTTATGGGGGGAAAGAGGAAACACCATATATTTT,CASSLWGERGNTIYF,TRBJ1-3,few,NA,TRBV7-3
TGTGCCAGCTCACGGTACAGCATGAACACCGGGGAGCTGTTTTTT,CASSRYSMNTGELFF,TRBJ2-2,many,NA,TRBV18
TGTGCCAGCAGCCCCACAGGGGGGACTAAAGACACCTTC,CASSPTGGTKDTF,TRBJ1-2,NA,TRBD1,TRBV5-4
TGTGTCAGAAGCGCACGGACTCCTTGCTACAATGAGCAGTTCTTC,CVRSARTPCYNEQFF,TRBJ2-1,NA,NA,TRBV7-5